The next 10 T cell receptor beta chains were all read from a single sample in a study of monozygotic twins with inflammatory bowel disease. TCRdb reworked the 5' RACE reads into one entry per CDR3 protein, no DNA. This listing includes approximately 200,000 distinct CDR3 sequences. What was sequenced was blood. Receptor source: a human donor with ulcerative colitis or Crohn's disease, or a healthy co-twin of an affected twin (not recorded which).

The chain carries TRBV18 and TRBJ1-1; the TRBD1 assignment by TCRdb is unverifiable without DNA. The CDR3 totals 15 residues. Per germline, CDR1 KGHSH and CDR2 LQKENI. The CDR3 spells CASSPTTGSSTEAFF.

CDR3 region: CASSPPRQAANTGELFF. The gene calls are TRBV19 and TRBJ2-2; TCRdb reports TRBD1, a call that lacks DNA to check it against. The CDR3 has 17 residues. Germline V gives CDR1 LNHDA, CDR2 SQIVND (reference sequence).

V and J are TRBV7-2 and TRBJ1-4. Germline V gene lookup returns CDR1 SGHTA and CDR2 FQGNSA. The CDR3 has 12 residues. The CDR3 is CASSLTPEKLFF. The complete variable domain, with remaining parts taken from reference TRBV7-2 and TRBJ1-4, reads GAGVSQSPSNKVTEKGKDVELRCDPISGHTALYWYRQSLGQGLEFLIYFQGNSAPDKSGLPSDRFSAERTGGSVSTLTIQRTQQEDSAVYLCASSLTPEKLFFGSGTQLSVL.

The CDR3 is CASSPDRGQGYTF. The chain combines TRBV7-8 with TRBJ1-2; TCRdb picks TRBD1, but there is no DNA to check that call. Germline V lookup: CDR1 SGHVS, CDR2 FQNEAQ. There are 13 residues in the CDR3.

The V call is TRBV18, the J call TRBJ2-2. Per germline, CDR1 KGHSH and CDR2 LQKENI. This CDR3 is built from 13 residues. CDR3 residues: CASSPTRTGELFF.

CDR3 region: CASSFSVAGRGETQYF. V and J are TRBV5-5 and TRBJ2-5; TCRdb outputs TRBD2, but without DNA this stays unchecked. CDR3 length equals 16 residues. Germline lookup yields CDR1 SGHKS and CDR2 YYEKEE (reference sequence).

This rearrangement joins TRBV9 to TRBJ2-6; TCRdb names TRBD1, which stays unverified in the absence of DNA. Per germline, CDR1 SGDLS and CDR2 YYNGEE. The CDR3 runs to 15 residues. The chain's CDR3 is CASSVVGAGANVLTF. The complete variable domain, with remaining parts taken from reference TRBV9 and TRBJ2-6, reads DSGVTQTPKHLITATGQRVTLRCSPRSGDLSVYWYQQSLDQGLQFLIQYYNGEERAKGNILERFSAQQFPDLHSELNLSSLELGDSALYFCASSVVGAGANVLTFGAGSRLTVL.

The rearrangement links TRBV9 to TRBJ1-1. Germline loops: CDR1 SGDLS, CDR2 YYNGEE. This CDR3 has 15 amino acids. CDR3 loop: CASSARELGSAEAFF. The full variable domain, in which reference TRBV9 and TRBJ1-1 provide the parts outside the CDR3, is DSGVTQTPKHLITATGQRVTLRCSPRSGDLSVYWYQQSLDQGLQFLIQYYNGEERAKGNILERFSAQQFPDLHSELNLSSLELGDSALYFCASSARELGSAEAFFGQGTRLTVV.

The J gene is TRBJ1-1, the V gene TRBV5-1; as DNA is missing, the TRBD1 call by TCRdb cannot be tested. The germline V gene has CDR1 SGHRS and CDR2 YFSETQ. This CDR3 spans 14 amino acids. CDR3 residues: CASTTEGEGGEAFF. Full variable domain (rest looked up from reference TRBV5-1 and TRBJ1-1): KAGVTQTPRYLIKTRGQQVTLSCSPISGHRSVSWYQQTPGQGLQFLFEYFSETQRNKGNFPGRFSGRQFSNSRSEMNVSTLELGDSALYLCASTTEGEGGEAFFGQGTRLTVV.

This rearrangement joins TRBV2 to TRBJ1-5. The CDR3 runs to 13 residues. Germline V lookup: CDR1 SNHLY, CDR2 FYNNEI. Here the CDR3 reads CASGRDSNQPQHF.